This is a list of T cell receptor beta chains from one sample in a study of blood T cell repertoires in COVID-19. The assay was immunoSEQ multiplex PCR, and TCRdb's table has in-frame clones only and misses some. This sample has 250,000 to 350,000 clones, with about 90% found just once. Sequencing used PBMCs or T cells enriched from blood (not recorded which). The receptors come from a woman under 30 with acute COVID-19. Each CDR3 is given with its conserved first and last residue. Each record gives: CDR3 DNA, CDR3 protein, J gene, clone size, V gene, D gene. The D gene is left open where the match is weak. Only some rows state a clone size, as once, few, many or a class for expanded clones.

TGTGCCAGCAGTCCGGGGGGGGGCTATGGCTACACCTTC CASSPGGGYGYTF TRBJ1-2 . TRBV27 .
TGTGCCAGCAGCTTAGGTCTAGCAGCTTTCTTT CASSLGLAAFF TRBJ1-1 . TRBV7-9 .
TGTGCCAGCAGCTTACCGGGACTAGCGACGTACAATGAGCAGTTCTTC CASSLPGLATYNEQFF TRBJ2-1 once TRBV7-2 TRBD2
TGTGCCAGCAGTTCCCTAGCGGAGCAGTTCTTC CASSSLAEQFF TRBJ2-1 . TRBV6-2/TRBV6-3 .
TGTGCCAGTTTCCCTGGGACAGGGAGAATAATGAGCACAGATACGCAGTATTTT CASFPGTGRIMSTDTQYF TRBJ2-3 . TRBV28 TRBD1
TGTGCCAGTAGTGTAGGTTTCGACAGGGCCAAAAACATTCAGTACTTC CASSVGFDRAKNIQYF TRBJ2-4 . TRBV19 .
TGTGCCAGCAGTCTTCTGGGACAGGGGCGAGCAACTAATGAAAAACTGTTTTTT CASSLLGQGRATNEKLFF TRBJ1-4 . TRBV6-6 TRBD1
TGTGCCAGCAGGGACAGCGAGACTGGAAACACCATATATTTT CASRDSETGNTIYF TRBJ1-3 . TRBV2 .
TGTGCCAGCAGCTTCGCAGGGATTTACAATGAGCAGTTCTTC CASSFAGIYNEQFF TRBJ2-1 . TRBV7-9 .
TGCGCCAGCAGCGCAGTAAAGGGGAAGGAGACCCAGTACTTC CASSAVKGKETQYF TRBJ2-5 once TRBV4-1 .
TGTGCCAGCAGCTTTCTGGAGGCAGGTGGCTACACCTTC CASSFLEAGGYTF TRBJ1-2 once TRBV5-4 .
TGTGCCAGCAGCTTATCCGGGAGGGTCACTGAAGCTTTCTTT CASSLSGRVTEAFF TRBJ1-1 . TRBV5-8 .
TGTGCCAGCAGTTACTCGACAGTCACCTACAATGAGCAGTTCTTC CASSYSTVTYNEQFF TRBJ2-1 once TRBV6-5 .
TGTGCCAGCACCGTTGCAGGGTACGGCTACGAGCAGTACTTC CASTVAGYGYEQYF TRBJ2-7 . TRBV28 .
TGTGCCAGCAGCTTAGGTTCAGGCCCCGGAAACACCATATATTTT CASSLGSGPGNTIYF TRBJ1-3 . TRBV7-9 .
TGCGCCAGCAGCCAAGGAGAGATGCAGCCCCAGCATTTT CASSQGEMQPQHF TRBJ1-5 . TRBV4-1 .
TGTGCCAGCAGCCAAGATCCCAATAGCGTGAATACGCAGTATTTT CASSQDPNSVNTQYF TRBJ2-3 . TRBV3-1/TRBV3-2 .
TGTGCCAGCAGTCAAGCGGGAATGAGCTACAATGAGCAGTTCTTC CASSQAGMSYNEQFF TRBJ2-1 . TRBV11-2 TRBD2
TGTGCCAGTACCTCCCCGGGACAGCCATACGAGCAGTACTTC CASTSPGQPYEQYF TRBJ2-7 once TRBV19 TRBD1
TGTGCTAGTGGTTCAAGACCCGGGACAGGGGACAATGAGCAGTTCTTC CASGSRPGTGDNEQFF TRBJ2-1 . TRBV12-5 TRBD1
TGTGCCAGCAGCCGACAGCTAACTCAAGAGACCCAGTACTTC CASSRQLTQETQYF TRBJ2-5 . TRBV3-1/TRBV3-2 .
TGTGCCTGGAGTGCCGGAGTATCAAACATTCAGTACTTC CAWSAGVSNIQYF TRBJ2-4 once TRBV30 .
TGTGCCAGCAGAAACAGGGCCAGGGTGTACGAGCAGTACTTC CASRNRARVYEQYF TRBJ2-7 . TRBV6-6 .
TGTGCCAGCAGCTTAGACAGGGGTTTCGCGCAGTTCTTC CASSLDRGFAQFF TRBJ2-1 . TRBV5-4 TRBD1
TGTGCCAGCAGTCCCCACAGGGCTGGGGCCAACGTCCTGACTTTC CASSPHRAGANVLTF TRBJ2-6 . TRBV6-5 .
TGTGCCAGCTCAGAAACGACAATCTCAGGCGGCTACACCTTC CASSETTISGGYTF TRBJ1-2 . TRBV18 .
TGCGCCAGCTCCGGGACAGTAACCTCCTACGAGCAGTACTTC CASSGTVTSYEQYF TRBJ2-7 . TRBV5-1 TRBD1
TGTGCCAGCAGCTTCGGGACTAGGGGATACAATGAGCAGTTCTTC CASSFGTRGYNEQFF TRBJ2-1 . TRBV13 TRBD2
TGTGCCACCAGCAGCCTCCTAGCGGGAGTACATGAGCAGTTCTTC CATSSLLAGVHEQFF TRBJ2-1 . TRBV15 TRBD2
TGTGCCAGCTCACCTGACAGGGGTCGAAACACCATATATTTT CASSPDRGRNTIYF TRBJ1-3 . TRBV18 TRBD1
TGTGCCTGGAGTGTACGGATGGGGAGTAGCAATCAGCCCCAGCATTTT CAWSVRMGSSNQPQHF TRBJ1-5 . TRBV30 .
TGCGCCAGCGGAGACCTGGGGCCCAGCTCCTACAATGAGCAGTTCTTC CASGDLGPSSYNEQFF TRBJ2-1 . TRBV5-1 .
TGTGCCAGCAGTTACTCAATTCTAGCATCTTACAATGAGCAGTTCTTC CASSYSILASYNEQFF TRBJ2-1 . TRBV6-5 .
TGTGCCACCAGCAGAGACCGGGACATACCCACAGATACGCAGTATTTT CATSRDRDIPTDTQYF TRBJ2-3 . TRBV15 .
TGTGCCAGCATCGACTATCTAGCGGGAGTTCGTGAGCAGTTCTTC CASIDYLAGVREQFF TRBJ2-1 . TRBV11-2 TRBD2
TGTGCCAGCAGTTTATCCCGGGACAGGGATGATACGCAGTATTTT CASSLSRDRDDTQYF TRBJ2-3 . TRBV27 TRBD1
TGTGCCAGCAGTCCGACCCCCCCGCAGCAGGGGGGATTAAACATTCAGTACTTC CASSPTPPQQGGLNIQYF TRBJ2-4 . TRBV7-3 .
TGCGCCAGCAGCTTGGGTGGCGGGAGGACCTACAATGAGCAGTTCTTC CASSLGGGRTYNEQFF TRBJ2-1 once TRBV5-1 TRBD2
TGTGCCAGCTCACCGGCAGGTCCCTACAATGAGCAGTTCTTC CASSPAGPYNEQFF TRBJ2-1 . TRBV18 .
TGCGCCAGCAGCTTGCCGCAGGGGAACAACGTCCTGACTTTC CASSLPQGNNVLTF TRBJ2-6 . TRBV5-1 .
TGCGCCAGCAGCTTGGTCCCGGGACAAGGAAATCAGCCCCAGCATTTT CASSLVPGQGNQPQHF TRBJ1-5 . TRBV5-1 .
TGTGCCAGCAGCTTCGGAGCGGGAGGGTACGGGGAGCTGTTTTTT CASSFGAGGYGELFF TRBJ2-2 . TRBV7-2 TRBD2
TGTGCCAGCAGCGGCGGACAGAGGGCTTATGGCTACACCTTC CASSGGQRAYGYTF TRBJ1-2 . TRBV6-5 .
TGTGCCAGCAGGACAAGACTAGCTCCGTACAATGAGCAGTTCTTC CASRTRLAPYNEQFF TRBJ2-1 . TRBV2 TRBD2
TGTGCCAGCAGCCTTAGGGGGTACGAGCAGTACTTC CASSLRGYEQYF TRBJ2-7 . TRBV6-5 .
TGCAGCGTTGAAGGGGATCTGGGGGGTACCACAGATACGCAGTATTTT CSVEGDLGGTTDTQYF TRBJ2-3 few TRBV29-1 .
TGTGCCAGCAGCTTAGCTGCTAGGACTAGCGGTAACACCGGGGAGCTGTTTTTT CASSLAARTSGNTGELFF TRBJ2-2 . TRBV7-2 TRBD2
TGTGCCAGCAAACCTTGGACTAGCGGGGGAAACACCGGGGAGCTGTTTTTT CASKPWTSGGNTGELFF TRBJ2-2 once TRBV11-2 TRBD2
TGTGCCAGCAGCTCGGGGCTAGCGGGTGGACAAGAGACCCAGTACTTC CASSSGLAGGQETQYF TRBJ2-5 once TRBV7-3 TRBD2